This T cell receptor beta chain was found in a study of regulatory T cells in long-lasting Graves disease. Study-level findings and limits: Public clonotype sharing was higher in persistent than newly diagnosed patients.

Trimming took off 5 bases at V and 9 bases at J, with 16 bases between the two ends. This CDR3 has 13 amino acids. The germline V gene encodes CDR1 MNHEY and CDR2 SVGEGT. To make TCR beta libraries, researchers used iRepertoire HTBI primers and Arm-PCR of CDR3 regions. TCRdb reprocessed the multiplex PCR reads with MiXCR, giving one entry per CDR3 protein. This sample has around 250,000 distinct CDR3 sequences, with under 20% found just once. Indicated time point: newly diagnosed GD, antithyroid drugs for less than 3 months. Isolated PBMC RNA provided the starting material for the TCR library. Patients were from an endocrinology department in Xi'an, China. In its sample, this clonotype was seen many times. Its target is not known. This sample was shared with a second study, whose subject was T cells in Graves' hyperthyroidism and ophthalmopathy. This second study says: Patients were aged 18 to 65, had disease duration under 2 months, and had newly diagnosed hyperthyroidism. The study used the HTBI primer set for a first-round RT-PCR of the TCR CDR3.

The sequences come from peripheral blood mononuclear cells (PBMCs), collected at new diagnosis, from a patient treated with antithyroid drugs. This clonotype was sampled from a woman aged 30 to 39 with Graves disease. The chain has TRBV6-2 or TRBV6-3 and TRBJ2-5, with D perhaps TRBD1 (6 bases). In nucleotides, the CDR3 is TGTGCCAGCAGTAACAGGGTTTTAAGTCCCCAGTACTTC. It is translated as CASSNRVLSPQYF.